This TCR beta chain was sequenced for a study of T cell clonotyping in hematopoietic cell transplantation. Study outcomes and limitations: Graft donor and pretransplant recipient Inverse Simpson Index values predicted broader posttransplant TCR diversity. Cells were unsorted, so CD4 and CD8 contributions were not separated. Pathologically expanded recipient clonotypes increased progressively from day 30 to day 180 as diversity fell.

Germline V gives CDR1 KGHSH, CDR2 LQKENI. The V gene end was trimmed by 3 bases and the J gene end by 0 bases; junction bases not matched to a gene: 5. CDR3 size: 15 residues. With respect to this clone: Its antigen is as yet unknown.

TCRdb keeps only in-frame clones here, not all; method: immunoSEQ multiplex PCR. The data show some 30,000 clones, with approximately 94% seen just once and 2% to 2.5% held by the top ten. Time point reported: recipient sample about 28 days before transplant, after cytoreduction. The chain links TRBV18 to TRBJ2-7; TRBD1 agrees at 7 bases. This clonotype was sampled from a man in his fifties with acute myeloid leukemia. Some clones in this sample may be carry-over from other donors' samples. The material was peripheral blood mononuclear cells, obtained before stem cell transplant. CDR3 DNA: TGTGCCAGCTCACCCCTAAACAGGGGCTCCTACGAGCAGTACTTC. This gives the protein CASSPLNRGSYEQYF.